The 28 T cell receptor beta chains listed next were all sequenced from one sample in a study of response to subunit inactivated influenza vaccine. TCRdb fed the RT-PCR reads into MiXCR, producing one record per CDR3 protein. This table holds some 600,000 distinct CDR3 sequences, 14% found once. Material: PBMCs from blood, obtained roughly 2 weeks before vaccination. The receptors shown here come from a middle-aged man who received an inactivated influenza vaccine.

The chain uses TRBV20-1 and TRBJ2-7; a weak D match, TRBD2 (5 bases). The germline gives CDR1 DFQATT, CDR2 SNEGSKA (reference sequence). This CDR3 is built from 11 residues. This CDR3 is CSLGSTYEQYF. The CDR3, as DNA: TGCAGCCTAGGGAGTACCTACGAGCAGTACTTC.

The rearrangement joins TRBV20-1 to TRBJ1-2, with TRBD1 matching 10 bases. CDR1 and CDR2 from the germline V gene are DFQATT and SNEGSKA (reference sequence). The CDR3 contains 17 residues. J gave up 4 bases and V 0 bases, and 11 bases lay outside the gene matches. In DNA, the CDR3 is TGCAGTGCTAGAGATCCTGGGACAGGGGTTTTTGGCTATGGCTACACCTTC. It encodes CSARDPGTGVFGYGYTF.

This clonotype was seen a few times. V and J are TRBV24-1 and TRBJ2-1; D might be TRBD1 (6 bases). This CDR3 spans 17 amino acids. V dropped 3 bases and J dropped 3 bases, with 17 bases sitting between them. CDR1 KGHDR and CDR2 SFDVKD come from the germline V gene. The CDR3 nucleotides read TGTGCCACCAGTGATCCCCTCAGCAGGGGAATCTACAATGAGCAGTTCTTC. It specifies CATSDPLSRGIYNEQFF.

This clonotype has ten or more counts. The rearrangement uses TRBV29-1 and TRBJ2-7, with D perhaps TRBD2 (6 bases). V lost 6 bases and J lost 5, with 20 bases in between. Germline V lookup: CDR1 SQVTM, CDR2 ANQGSEA. The CDR3 runs 14 residues. CDR3 sequence: CSVGSGGNPDEQYF. The CDR3 nucleotides are TGCAGCGTGGGATCGGGCGGGAACCCAGACGAGCAGTACTTC.

Points on this clonotype: Compared with germline, one end of the junction differs, possibly owing to a read error. Written as DNA, the CDR3 is TGTGCCAGCAGTTTAGCGATAAGGGGGGAGCGAGCTTACTTT. It codes for CASSLAIRGERAYF. The chain is built from TRBV12-3 or TRBV12-4 and TRBJ1-1; D perhaps matches TRBD1 (6 bases). This CDR3 region has 14 residues.

The CDR3 DNA reads TGTGCCATCAGCGGATCCGGGAAAACGCGGAATGAGCAGTTCTTC. Protein: CAISGSGKTRNEQFF. The chain employs TRBV10-3 and TRBJ2-1; D is possibly TRBD2 (5 bases). There are 15 residues in the CDR3. V shed 6 bases and J shed 7 bases, with 19 bases lying between them. Germline CDR1 reads ENHRY; CDR2 reads SYGVKD.

The genes are TRBV29-1 and TRBJ2-3; D perhaps matches TRBD2 (7 bases). V lost 7 bases and J 2 bases, leaving 16 bases between the germline ends. Looked up from germline, CDR1 is SQVTM and CDR2 is ANQGSEA. CDR3 length: 14 residues. The CDR3 DNA is TGCAGCGCCGAAGGGGGGAGGGACACAGATACGCAGTATTTT. Its protein is CSAEGGRDTDTQYF.

This clonotype was seen repeatedly, ten times or more. The chain recombines TRBV12-3 or TRBV12-4 with TRBJ1-5, with D unclear. V shed 2 bases and J shed 4 bases, with 6 bases lying between them. The CDR3 length is 13 residues. The CDR3 sequence is CASSLTDNQPQHF. Here the CDR3 DNA reads TGTGCCAGCAGTTTAACCGATAATCAGCCCCAGCATTTT.

This clonotype was seen a handful of times. The chain carries TRBV5-1 and TRBJ2-1, with 7 nucleotides matching TRBD1. Germline V gene sequence: CDR1 SGHRS, CDR2 YFSETQ. Germline trimming cut 5 bases from V and 7 bases from J; bases unmatched to any gene: 15. The CDR3 loop spans 16 amino acids. The CDR3 sequence: CASRGRLQGIGNEQFF. CDR3 coding DNA: TGCGCCAGCAGGGGCCGCCTACAGGGGATTGGTAATGAGCAGTTCTTC.

This clonotype has only a few counts. The chain is built from TRBV6-5 and TRBJ1-1; D may be TRBD1 (6 bases). V lost 8 bases, J lost 6 bases, and 16 bases lay in between. The germline gives CDR1 MNHEY, CDR2 SVGAGI. This CDR3 has 13 amino acids. CDR3 DNA sequence: TGTGCCAGCGTTCTTACAGGGCCCGCTGAAGCTTTCTTT. Translated: CASVLTGPAEAFF.

This clonotype was found a few times. The gene calls are TRBV27 and TRBJ1-2; 7 bases are shared with TRBD1. The CDR3 is 16 amino acids. Germline CDR1 reads MNHEY; CDR2 reads SMNVEV (reference sequence). The trim removed 7 bases at V and 7 bases at J, leaving 18 bases unmatched. CDR3 sequence: CASKLYAEGASGGYTF. The CDR3 DNA follows: TGTGCCAGCAAACTCTACGCGGAGGGGGCGTCGGGTGGCTACACCTTC.

The chain is built from TRBV12-3 or TRBV12-4 and TRBJ2-3; D is tentatively TRBD1 or TRBD2 (5 bases each). Trimming stripped 5 bases from V and 5 bases from J, with 14 bases between. There are 14 residues in the CDR3. Here the CDR3 DNA reads TGTGCCAGCAGTCCCGGACCGGGGCGAGATACGCAGTATTTT. It translates to CASSPGPGRDTQYF.

In this sample, this clonotype turned up a few times. The V call is TRBV7-7, the J call TRBJ1-1; TRBD1 matches 9 bases. CDR1 and CDR2 from the germline V gene are SSHAT and FNYEAQ (reference sequence). V was clipped by 3 bases and J by 0 bases; unmatched bases: 5. The CDR3 runs to 16 residues. The CDR3 is CASSFGTGRLNTEAFF. In nucleotides, the CDR3 is TGTGCCAGCAGCTTCGGGACAGGGCGCTTGAACACTGAAGCTTTCTTT.

This clonotype has ten or more counts. The J gene is TRBJ2-3, the V gene TRBV6-1; D unresolved. Looked up from germline, CDR1 is MNHNS and CDR2 is SASEGT. This CDR3 has 14 residues. The V end was cut by 2 bases, the J end by 3 bases, with 9 bases between. In DNA, the CDR3 is TGTGCCAGCAGTGAATCGGGTGTAACAGATACGCAGTATTTT. The encoded protein is CASSESGVTDTQYF.

The CDR3 sequence is CASSPDRVPEAFF. The CDR3 DNA sequence: TGTGCCAGCAGCCCCGACCGTGTTCCTGAAGCTTTCTTT. The chain combines TRBV5-6 with TRBJ1-1; D gene unclear. From germline, CDR1 is SGHDT and CDR2 YYEEEE. Trimming removed 4 bases from V and 6 bases from J, with 13 bases in between. There are 13 residues in the CDR3.

In the case of this clonotype: A junction end diverges from the germline sequence, so it may reflect a read error. The chain couples TRBV4-3 to TRBJ2-2, with D perhaps assigned TRBD1 or TRBD2 (5 bases each). Germline CDR1 and CDR2: LGHNA and YSLEER. The CDR3 has 15 amino acids. The CDR3 bases are TGCGCCAGCAGCCAAGAGGCAGGGAAGACCGGGGAGCTGCTTTTT. This sequence encodes CASSQEAGKTGELLF.

This chain links TRBV29-1 with TRBJ1-2; TRBD1 is a possible D gene (6 bases). Germline loops: CDR1 SQVTM, CDR2 ANQGSEA. This CDR3 contains 12 residues. Between the trimmed V and J ends, which lost 8 bases and 8 bases, there was a span of 18 bases. CDR3 region: CSLDPGARGYTF. The CDR3 DNA sequence: TGCAGCCTCGATCCGGGGGCTCGGGGCTACACCTTC.

The chain carries TRBV29-1 and TRBJ1-2; 8 bases map to TRBD1. Germline values: CDR1 SQVTM, CDR2 ANQGSEA. With V trimmed by 6 bases and J by 5 bases, 23 bases remained unmatched. The CDR3 contains 18 residues. The CDR3 here is CSVPTQSPGTGRWYGYTF. CDR3 in DNA: TGCAGCGTCCCCACTCAATCTCCCGGGACAGGAAGATGGTATGGCTACACCTTC.

For the CDR3, the DNA is TGCAGTGCTAGAGATCCGGGGGGCCCATTTAGTCAAGAGCAGTTCTTC. Its protein product is CSARDPGGPFSQEQFF. This sequence joins TRBV20-1 and TRBJ2-1; possible D gene TRBD2, 7 bases. V lost 0 bases, J lost 10 bases, and 22 bases lay in between. Germline V gene data show CDR1 as DFQATT and CDR2 as SNEGSKA (reference sequence). The CDR3 extends over 16 amino acids.

This chain joins TRBV28 and TRBJ2-4; 7 bases are a match to TRBD1. V was pared by 3 bases and J by 1 base, with 3 bases of the junction left unmatched. CDR3 length: 15 amino acids. CDR1 is MDHEN, CDR2 SYDVKM, per germline. CDR3 sequence: CASSFLQGAKNIQYF. DNA of the CDR3: TGTGCCAGCAGTTTCCTACAGGGGGCCAAAAACATTCAGTACTTC.

The J gene is TRBJ2-1, the V gene TRBV5-1; TRBD2 is a possible D gene (6 bases). Germline V lookup: CDR1 SGHRS, CDR2 YFSETQ. The germline V and J ends were trimmed by 4 bases and 1 base, with 21 bases remaining between them. There are 18 residues in the CDR3. The CDR3 coding sequence is TGCGCCAGCAGCACAAGGCCCCTTGGCGGGGAATCCTACAATGAGCAGTTCTTC. This codes for CASSTRPLGGESYNEQFF.

This clonotype was seen many times. V and J are TRBV20-1 and TRBJ1-2; 7 bases agree with TRBD1. J gave up 6 bases and V 6 bases, and 19 bases lay outside the gene matches. Germline loops: CDR1 DFQATT, CDR2 SNEGSKA (reference sequence). This CDR3 comprises 16 residues. CDR3 sequence reads: CSAGRAGTASADGYTF. The CDR3 DNA reads TGCAGTGCAGGGAGAGCCGGGACAGCCTCTGCGGATGGCTACACCTTC.

This clonotype has just a few counts. A read error may produce the germline difference seen at one junction end. The chain links TRBV4-3 to TRBJ2-1; D perhaps matches TRBD2 (6 bases). The length of the CDR3 is 13 residues. Germline V gene lookup returns CDR1 LGHNA and CDR2 YSLEER. The CDR3 DNA is TGCGCCAGCAGCCAAGAATTATCGGGACTGCCCATCTTC. Its protein product is CASSQELSGLPIF.

This clonotype has just a few counts. The chain carries TRBV5-1 and TRBJ2-7; 9 bases agree with TRBD1. The CDR3 contains 14 residues. CDR1 and CDR2 from the germline V gene are SGHRS and YFSETQ. V dropped 2 bases and J dropped 5; count of bases not matched to a gene: 5. The CDR3: CASSFGQGTNEQYF. CDR3 nucleotides: TGCGCCAGCAGCTTCGGACAGGGGACCAACGAGCAGTACTTC. Drawing the rest from reference TRBV5-1 and TRBJ2-7, the complete variable domain is KAGVTQTPRYLIKTRGQQVTLSCSPISGHRSVSWYQQTPGQGLQFLFEYFSETQRNKGNFPGRFSGRQFSNSRSEMNVSTLELGDSALYLCASSFGQGTNEQYFGPGTRLTVT.

This clonotype appeared a few times. The chain employs TRBV6-5 and TRBJ2-5; 15 bases match TRBD2. J was trimmed by 2 bases and V by 4 bases; bases with no gene match: 5. CDR3 length: 17 amino acids. The germline V gene has CDR1 MNHEY and CDR2 SVGAGI. In DNA, the CDR3 is TGTGCCAGCAGTTCGCGGACTAGCGGGAGGGCACAAGAGACCCAGTACTTC. This codes for CASSSRTSGRAQETQYF.

This clonotype was seen a handful of times. This sequence joins TRBV7-2 and TRBJ2-1; maybe TRBD2 (6 bases). This CDR3 spans 15 amino acids. Germline assignment: CDR1 SGHTA and CDR2 FQGNSA. V was shortened by 4 bases and J by 8 bases, with 18 bases between the two germline ends. CDR3 nucleotide sequence: TGTGCCAGCAGCTATAGGAGGGCCCAACTGGATGAGCAGTTCTTC. Translating gives CASSYRRAQLDEQFF.

This clonotype was detected ten times or more. The rearrangement joins TRBV4-2 to TRBJ2-1; TRBD2 is a possible D gene (5 bases). This CDR3 has 16 amino acids. Trimming shortened V by 0 bases and J by 6 bases, and 15 bases separated the two germline ends. CDR1 is LGHNA, CDR2 YNFKEQ, per germline. This CDR3 reads CASSQERVSPVNEQFF. The CDR3 coding sequence is TGTGCCAGCAGCCAAGAGAGGGTCAGTCCCGTCAATGAGCAGTTCTTC.

This clonotype was counted only a few times. The chain carries TRBV7-9 and TRBJ2-7; no clear D gene. Germline V gives CDR1 SEHNR, CDR2 FQNEAQ (reference sequence). The V end was cut by 5 bases, the J end by 6 bases, with 17 bases between. The CDR3 contains 14 residues. The CDR3 DNA is TGTGCCAGCAGCCCAGGAGTGGATACCGGCGAGCAGTACTTC. It yields the protein CASSPGVDTGEQYF. The whole variable domain, remainder taken from reference TRBV7-9 and TRBJ2-7, is DTGVSQNPRHKITKRGQNVTFRCDPISEHNRLYWYRQTLGQGPEFLTYFQNEAQLEKSRLLSDRFSAERPKGSFSTLEIQRTEQGDSAMYLCASSPGVDTGEQYFGPGTRLTVT.